This is a list of T cell receptor beta chains from one sample in a study of somatic mutations in T cells in chronic GVHD. Produced via immunoSEQ multiplex PCR; TCRdb's table is partial and in-frame only. The table records 2,000 or so clones, around 60% of them present only once. The sample consisted of CD8+ T cells from blood. The origin of the receptors is a male patient aged 45-60 years with chronic graft-versus-host disease. T cells may partly derive from the graft donor. Each CDR3 is given with its conserved first and last residue. A D gene is named only where the DNA matches it firmly. Clone size is stated in some rows and not others, as once, few, many or a class when expanded.

j_call d_call clone_size cdr3_length v_call cdr3_aa cdr3_nt
TRBJ2-2 - - 15 TRBV7-2 CASSLRGSQAGELFF TGTGCCAGCAGCTTACGGGGGAGTCAAGCCGGGGAGCTGTTTTTT
TRBJ2-7 TRBD1 - 15 TRBV7-6 CASSLEQGALYEQYF TGTGCCAGCAGCTTAGAACAGGGGGCTCTCTACGAGCAGTACTTC
TRBJ1-5 - - 14 TRBV5-6 CASSSGGSNQPQHF TGTGCCAGCAGCTCCGGGGGAAGCAATCAGCCCCAGCATTTT
TRBJ2-5 - few 18 TRBV7-9 CASSPLGGSGGRRETQYF TGTGCCAGCAGCCCCCTCGGGGGTTCGGGGGGCAGGCGGGAGACCCAGTACTTC
TRBJ2-7 TRBD2 - 13 TRBV5-4 CASKDSGNYEQYF TGTGCCAGCAAGGATAGCGGGAACTACGAGCAGTACTTC
TRBJ1-5 - - 17 TRBV28 CAGSSLNGKHSNQPQHF TGTGCCGGCAGTTCCTTAAACGGGAAACATAGCAATCAGCCCCAGCATTTT
TRBJ1-2 TRBD1 - 16 TRBV28 CASSLTGGAANYGYTF TGTGCCAGCAGCCTTACAGGGGGCGCGGCGAACTATGGCTACACCTTC
TRBJ2-3 TRBD2 - 14 TRBV10-3 CAISASGGSDTQYF TGTGCCATCAGTGCCAGCGGGGGTTCAGATACGCAGTATTTT
TRBJ2-7 TRBD1 few 14 TRBV4-3 CASSQDRGFYEQYF TGCGCCAGCAGCCAGGACAGGGGGTTCTACGAGCAGTACTTC
TRBJ1-4 - medium-sized 15 TRBV4-3 CASSYTLTANEKLFF TGCGCCAGCAGTTATACTCTTACGGCTAATGAAAAACTGTTTTTT
TRBJ1-1 - - 11 TRBV19 CASIRGAEAFF TGTGCCAGTATACGGGGGGCAGAGGCTTTCTTT
TRBJ2-2 - - 14 TRBV28 CASSLGSDSGELFF TGTGCCAGCAGTCTTGGGAGCGACTCCGGGGAGCTGTTTTTT
TRBJ1-2 - - 13 TRBV6-5 CASSRLGGNGYTF TGTGCCAGCAGTCGCTTGGGGGGGAATGGCTACACCTTC
TRBJ2-1 TRBD2 - 19 TRBV5-8 CASSIGLAGGMIVGGEQFF TGTGCCAGCAGCATCGGACTAGCGGGAGGCATGATCGTTGGAGGTGAGCAGTTCTTC
TRBJ1-2 - - 14 TRBV15 CATSRDKGVGGYTF TGTGCCACCAGCAGAGATAAGGGGGTGGGCGGCTACACCTTC
TRBJ2-7 - few 15 TRBV10-1 CASSDSPGPTDEQYF TGCGCCAGCAGTGACTCTCCGGGTCCAACGGACGAGCAGTACTTC